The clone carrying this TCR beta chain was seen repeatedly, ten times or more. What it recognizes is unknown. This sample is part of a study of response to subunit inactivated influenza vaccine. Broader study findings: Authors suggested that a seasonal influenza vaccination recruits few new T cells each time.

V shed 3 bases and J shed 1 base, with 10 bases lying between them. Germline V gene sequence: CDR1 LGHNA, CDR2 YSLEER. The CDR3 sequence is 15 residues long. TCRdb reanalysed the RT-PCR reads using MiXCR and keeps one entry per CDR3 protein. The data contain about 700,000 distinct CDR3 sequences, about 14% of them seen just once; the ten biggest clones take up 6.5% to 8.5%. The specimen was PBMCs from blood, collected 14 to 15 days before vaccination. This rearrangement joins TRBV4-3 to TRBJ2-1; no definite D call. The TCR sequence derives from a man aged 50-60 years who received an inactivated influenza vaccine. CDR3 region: CASSHLLGSYNEQFF. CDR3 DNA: TGCGCCAGCAGCCATCTCTTGGGTTCCTACAATGAGCAGTTCTTC.